The TCR beta chain described here comes from a study of blood T cell repertoires in COVID-19. CDR1 MNHEY and CDR2 SMNVEV come from the germline V gene (reference sequence). The J segment lost 11 bases and the V segment lost 4 bases, leaving 6 bases of the junction unmatched. CDR3 length equals 14 residues. Data came from immunoSEQ multiplex PCR; TCRdb stores just in-frame clones and leaves some out. The sample has about 64,000 clones, 70% to 90% seen once. This TCR was recovered from a man aged 65 to 79 with acute or convalescent COVID-19. The sample consisted of peripheral blood. The chain is built from TRBV27 and TRBJ1-6; 9 nucleotides align to TRBD1. CDR3 protein: CASSSGQGSAPLHF. CDR3 nucleotides: TGTGCCAGCAGTTCAGGACAGGGGAGTGCACCCCTCCACTTT.